The present entry profiles one T cell receptor (beta chain) with its context. The data were produced by immunoSEQ multiplex PCR, yet TCRdb's version contains in-frame clones alone and is incomplete. The sample has hundreds of thousands of clones; 85% to 90% are singletons. The data belong to a study of blood T cell repertoires in COVID-19. V shed 5 bases and J shed 3 bases, with 8 bases lying between them. This CDR3 is 12 amino acids long. Per germline, CDR1 KGHSH and CDR2 LQKENI. Sequencing used peripheral blood. The V gene is TRBV18, the J gene TRBJ2-7, with D unresolved. The TCR sequence derives from a woman aged 45-60 years with COVID-19, enrolled during active disease. The CDR3 region has the DNA TGTGCCAGCTCAACCGAGATCTACGAGCAGTACTTC. Translation gives CASSTEIYEQYF.